The T cell receptor (beta chain) under discussion was sequenced for a study of T cells after posttransplantation cyclophosphamide. This CDR3 contains 16 residues. Germline trimming cut 4 bases from V and 2 bases from J; bases unmatched to any gene: 7. Germline CDR1 reads SGDLS; CDR2 reads YYNGEE. In regard to this clone: Its target is unknown.

Sampled 1 year posttransplant, controls received myeloablative marrow transplants, methotrexate and a calcineurin inhibitor. The repertoire was sequenced with immunoSEQ multiplex PCR; TCRdb's copy has only in-frame clones and lacks some. The table lists approximately 21,000 clones, around 85% of them singletons. Broader study findings: Tissue-infiltrating T cells from skin or gut overlapped little with blood T cells. Later blood repertoires were often dominated by clones from the donor CD8+ memory compartment. After PTCy, TRB diversity resembled that of CNI/methotrexate controls.

The specimen comprised PBMCs, sampled 362 days after allogeneic stem cell transplant with calcineurin inhibitor and methotrexate. This sequence was found in a female patient aged 30 to 45 who received an allogeneic stem cell transplant from an unrelated donor, was CMV-positive, and had acute and chronic GVHD. The T cells may partly be graft donor cells. The rearrangement links TRBV9 to TRBJ2-3; TRBD2 matches at 10 bases. The CDR3 loop is CASSSHSGRDTDTQYF. DNA for the CDR3: TGTGCCAGCAGCTCGCACAGCGGGAGGGACACAGATACGCAGTATTTT.